What follows are 22 T cell receptor beta chains derived from one specimen sequenced in a study of cytomegalovirus exposure and HLA in healthy donors. This PCR relied on a set of 60 Vbeta primers and 13 Jbeta primers. TCRdb's copy holds only in-frame clones and misses some; the assay was immunoSEQ multiplex PCR. The sample holds around 99,000 clones, approximately 80% seen once. What was sequenced was PBMCs. The receptors shown here come from a woman in her twenties or thirties in good health and CMV-seronegative.

The chain has TRBV4-1 and TRBJ2-7; D gene ambiguous. V was trimmed by 1 base and J by 1 base, leaving 17 bases between them. Germline CDR1 reads MGHRA; CDR2 reads YSYEKL. The CDR3 contains 17 residues. The CDR3 sequence is CASSQASWQLFSYEQYF. CDR3 nucleotide sequence: TGCGCCAGCAGCCAAGCTTCGTGGCAGTTGTTTTCCTACGAGCAGTACTTC.

The V call is TRBV6-6, the J call TRBJ1-5; maybe TRBD1 (5 bases). Per germline, CDR1 MNHNY and CDR2 SVGAGI (reference sequence). Trimming cost V 8 bases and J 2 bases, with 7 bases left between them. The CDR3 consists of 12 residues. The CDR3 sequence: CASAGGNQPQHF. CDR3 DNA: TGTGCCAGCGCGGGGGGCAATCAGCCCCAGCATTTT.

The V gene is TRBV5-1, the J gene TRBJ2-7, with D perhaps matching TRBD2 (5 bases). Per the germline V gene, CDR1 is SGHRS and CDR2 is YFSETQ. The CDR3 is 12 amino acids. V gave up 8 bases and J gave up 3 bases, with 12 bases separating them. CDR3 loop: CARDRRGYEQYF. In nucleotides, the CDR3 is TGCGCCAGGGACCGCCGGGGCTACGAGCAGTACTTC.

The gene calls are TRBV20-1 and TRBJ1-2; D is uncertain. V was cut by 1 base and J by 6 bases, with 3 bases left in between. The CDR3 has 10 amino acids. The germline CDR1 and CDR2 sequences are DFQATT and SNEGSKA (reference sequence). The CDR3 loop reads CSARADGYTF. The CDR3, as DNA: TGCAGTGCTAGAGCGGATGGCTACACCTTC.

The chain has TRBV20-1 and TRBJ2-7; the D is unclear. CDR1 and CDR2 from the germline V gene are DFQATT and SNEGSKA (reference sequence). The V end lost 6 bases, the J end lost 4 bases, and 10 bases lay between the germline ends. The CDR3 consists of 11 residues. CDR3 coding DNA: TGCAGTGCCCAATCCAGTTACGAGCAGTACTTC. Translating gives CSAQSSYEQYF.

The gene calls are TRBV19 and TRBJ2-3, with 8 bases matching TRBD2. V was clipped by 5 bases and J by 4 bases; unmatched bases: 11. The V gene's germline CDR1 is LNHDA and CDR2 SQIVND (reference sequence). The CDR3 is 16 residues long. CDR3 nucleotides: TGTGCCAGTAGTTCCCCCCAGCGGGAGTTCGCAGATACGCAGTATTTT. This sequence encodes CASSSPQREFADTQYF.

The chain couples TRBV29-1 to TRBJ1-1, with TRBD1 identical over 7 bases. The V gene end was trimmed by 6 bases and the J gene end by 5 bases; junction bases not matched to a gene: 15. The germline gives CDR1 SQVTM, CDR2 ANQGSEA. The CDR3 loop spans 15 amino acids. CDR3 nucleotides: TGCAGCGTAATCCCACCGAGGGGGCTGGGGACTGAAGCTTTCTTT. Amino acid sequence: CSVIPPRGLGTEAFF.

The chain links TRBV7-8 to TRBJ2-1, with 10 bases aligning to TRBD2. The germline CDR1 and CDR2 sequences are SGHVS and FQNEAQ. The CDR3 is 15 residues long. Trimming at V came to 6 bases and at J to 9 bases, leaving 11 bases not matched to a gene. The CDR3 DNA follows: TGTGCCAGCAGGTTCATAGCGGGAGGAATTGGTGAGCAGTTCTTC. Protein product: CASRFIAGGIGEQFF.

The chain combines TRBV18 with TRBJ1-2, with a possible D match to TRBD1 (5 bases). The V and J ends lost 3 bases and 4 bases respectively, with 6 bases between them. From germline, CDR1 is KGHSH and CDR2 LQKENI. The CDR3 length is 12 residues. The CDR3 nucleotides read TGTGCCAGCTCACCCGACAGCTATGGCTACACCTTC. Amino acids: CASSPDSYGYTF.

This chain connects TRBV6-1 to TRBJ1-2, with unresolved D. Germline CDR1 MNHNS, CDR2 SASEGT. V lost 8 bases to trimming and J lost 4 bases, with 17 bases between them. The CDR3 contains 14 residues. Here the CDR3 reads CASRSGVHPYGYTF. The CDR3 DNA is TGTGCCAGCCGGTCCGGGGTCCACCCCTATGGCTACACCTTC.

This chain joins TRBV27 and TRBJ2-1; 11 positions match TRBD1. Germline lookup yields CDR1 MNHEY and CDR2 SMNVEV (reference sequence). After removal of 6 bases from V and 5 bases from J, the junction contained 3 bases not matched to a gene. CDR3 length equals 14 residues. The CDR3 is CASRLGQGDNEQFF. As DNA, the CDR3 is TGTGCCAGCAGGCTGGGACAGGGGGACAATGAGCAGTTCTTC.

The chain joins TRBV6-1 to TRBJ2-2, with 9 bases lining up with TRBD2. The CDR3 sequence is 13 residues long. V was pared by 6 bases and J by 5 bases, with 1 base of the junction left unmatched. Per germline, CDR1 MNHNS and CDR2 SASEGT. CDR3 sequence (DNA): TGTGCCAGCAGGGGACTAGCTACCGGGGAGCTGTTTTTT. It is translated as CASRGLATGELFF.

The chain uses TRBV6-5 and TRBJ2-3; the D gene is possibly TRBD1 (5 bases). Trimming stripped 2 bases from V and 2 bases from J, with 5 bases between. The CDR3 totals 13 residues. CDR1 and CDR2 from the germline V gene are MNHEY and SVGAGI. The CDR3 coding sequence is TGTGCCAGCAGTTACGGGGCCACAGATACGCAGTATTTT. Its protein is CASSYGATDTQYF.

The chain carries TRBV6-5 and TRBJ2-7, with 10 bases aligning to TRBD2. CDR3 length: 15 residues. Germline V CDR1 and CDR2: MNHEY, SVGAGI. With V trimmed by 6 bases and J by 3 bases, 8 bases remained unmatched. The CDR3 sequence is CASSWSTSGNYEQYF. CDR3 DNA sequence: TGTGCCAGCAGCTGGAGCACTAGCGGGAACTACGAGCAGTACTTC.

Details on this clone: The identical CDR3 is also encoded by other nucleotide sequences in the sample. V is TRBV19 and J is TRBJ2-3, with 10 bases identical to TRBD2. Germline loops: CDR1 LNHDA, CDR2 SQIVND (reference sequence). J was trimmed by 6 bases and V by 6 bases; bases with no gene match: 9. This CDR3 has 15 amino acids. CDR3 sequence (DNA): TGTGCCAGTAGAGCCAGCGGGAGGGTAGGGGATACGCAGTATTTT. It translates to CASRASGRVGDTQYF.

This clone was detected only a few times. This CDR3 reads CASSLPGAGVSGANVLTF. The CDR3 DNA sequence: TGTGCCAGCAGCTTGCCAGGGGCAGGGGTATCTGGGGCCAACGTCCTGACTTTC. The chain recombines TRBV5-4 with TRBJ2-6, with a possible D match to TRBD1 (6 bases). The CDR3 runs 18 residues. The V gene's germline CDR1 is SGHNT and CDR2 YYREEE (reference sequence). V shed 1 base and J shed 1 base, with 15 bases lying between them.

This clone was detected a few times. V and J are TRBV7-8 and TRBJ1-1; D may be TRBD1 (6 bases). The CDR3 is 14 amino acids. V gave up 2 bases and J gave up 3 bases, with 10 bases separating them. Germline CDR1 SGHVS, CDR2 FQNEAQ. CDR3 nucleotides: TGTGCCAGCAGCTTATCCCACAGGGACACTGAAGCTTTCTTT. Protein product: CASSLSHRDTEAFF.

The chain uses TRBV5-4 and TRBJ2-2, with D maybe TRBD1 (5 bases). Trimming took 1 base from V and 6 from J, leaving 13 bases between them. Germline values: CDR1 SGHNT, CDR2 YYREEE (reference sequence). The CDR3 is made up of 15 amino acids. CDR3 bases: TGTGCCAGCAGCTTGTCCCCCTCAGGGTCCGGGGAGCTGTTTTTT. It codes for CASSLSPSGSGELFF.

With respect to this clone: At one boundary the junction diverges from the germline segment, which might be a read error. The chain combines TRBV7-9 with TRBJ1-1; D may be TRBD1 (5 bases). The length of the CDR3 is 14 residues. The V gene's germline CDR1 is SEHNR and CDR2 FQNEAQ (reference sequence). As DNA, the CDR3 is TGTTCCAGCAGCTTAGCGGGGGGGTACACTGAAGCTTTCTTT. Protein: CSSSLAGGYTEAFF. The whole variable domain, filled in from reference TRBV7-9 and TRBJ1-1, reads DTGVSQNPRHKITKRGQNVTFRCDPISEHNRLYWYRQTLGQGPEFLTYFQNEAQLEKSRLLSDRFSAERPKGSFSTLEIQRTEQGDSAMYLCSSSLAGGYTEAFFGQGTRLTVV.

The J gene is TRBJ1-2, the V gene TRBV30; 8 bases align to TRBD1. CDR1 is GTSNPN and CDR2 is SVGIG in the germline V gene (reference sequence). V lost 1 base to trimming and J lost 7 bases; unmatched junction nucleotides: 8. The CDR3 totals 14 residues. As DNA, the CDR3 is TGTGCCTGGAGTGCCTCGGCAGGGGGCGGTGGCTACACCTTC. It yields the protein CAWSASAGGGGYTF.

This chain uses TRBV27 with TRBJ2-7; 16 positions agree with TRBD2. V lost 4 bases to trimming and J lost 11 bases; unmatched junction nucleotides: 5. The CDR3 is made up of 14 amino acids. Germline V gives CDR1 MNHEY, CDR2 SMNVEV (reference sequence). This CDR3 reads CASSSGTSGRAEYF. The CDR3 coding sequence is TGTGCCAGCAGTTCCGGGACTAGCGGGAGGGCTGAGTACTTC.

This chain links TRBV6-5 with TRBJ1-2; TRBD1 agrees at 7 bases. Germline V lookup: CDR1 MNHEY, CDR2 SVGAGI. J was trimmed by 4 bases and V by 5 bases; bases with no gene match: 7. CDR3 size: 14 residues. CDR3 coding DNA: TGTGCCAGCAGTCTCCTAGGGGGCCTCTATGGCTACACCTTC. It yields the protein CASSLLGGLYGYTF.